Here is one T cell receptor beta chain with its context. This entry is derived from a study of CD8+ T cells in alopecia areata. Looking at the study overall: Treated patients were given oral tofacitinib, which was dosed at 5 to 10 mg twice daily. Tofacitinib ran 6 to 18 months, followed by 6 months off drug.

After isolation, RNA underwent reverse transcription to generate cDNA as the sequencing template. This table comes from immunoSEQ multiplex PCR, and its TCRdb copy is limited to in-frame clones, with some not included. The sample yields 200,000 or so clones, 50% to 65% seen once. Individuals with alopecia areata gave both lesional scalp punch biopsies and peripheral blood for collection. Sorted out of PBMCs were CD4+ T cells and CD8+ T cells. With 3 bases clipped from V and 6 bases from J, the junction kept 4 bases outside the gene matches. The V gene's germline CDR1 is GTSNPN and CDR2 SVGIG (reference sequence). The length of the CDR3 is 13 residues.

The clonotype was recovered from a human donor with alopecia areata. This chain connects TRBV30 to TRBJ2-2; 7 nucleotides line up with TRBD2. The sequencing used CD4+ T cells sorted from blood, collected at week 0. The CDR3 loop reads CAWSWEGPGELFF. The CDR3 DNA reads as TGTGCCTGGAGCTGGGAGGGCCCCGGGGAGCTGTTTTTT.